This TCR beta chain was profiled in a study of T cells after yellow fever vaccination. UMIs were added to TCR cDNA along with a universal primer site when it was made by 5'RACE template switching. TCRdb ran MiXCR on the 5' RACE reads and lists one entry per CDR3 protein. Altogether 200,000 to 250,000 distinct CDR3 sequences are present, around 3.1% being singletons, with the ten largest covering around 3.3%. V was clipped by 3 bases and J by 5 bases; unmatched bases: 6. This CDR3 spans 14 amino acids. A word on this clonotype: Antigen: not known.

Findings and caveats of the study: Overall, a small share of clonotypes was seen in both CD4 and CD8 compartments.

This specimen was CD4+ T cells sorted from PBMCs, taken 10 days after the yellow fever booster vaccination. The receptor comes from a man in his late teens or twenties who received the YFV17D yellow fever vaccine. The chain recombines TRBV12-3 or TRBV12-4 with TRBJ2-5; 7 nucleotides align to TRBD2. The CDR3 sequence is CASSLGGMGETQYF. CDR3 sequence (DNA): TGTGCCAGCAGTTTGGGGGGGATGGGCGAGACCCAGTACTTC.